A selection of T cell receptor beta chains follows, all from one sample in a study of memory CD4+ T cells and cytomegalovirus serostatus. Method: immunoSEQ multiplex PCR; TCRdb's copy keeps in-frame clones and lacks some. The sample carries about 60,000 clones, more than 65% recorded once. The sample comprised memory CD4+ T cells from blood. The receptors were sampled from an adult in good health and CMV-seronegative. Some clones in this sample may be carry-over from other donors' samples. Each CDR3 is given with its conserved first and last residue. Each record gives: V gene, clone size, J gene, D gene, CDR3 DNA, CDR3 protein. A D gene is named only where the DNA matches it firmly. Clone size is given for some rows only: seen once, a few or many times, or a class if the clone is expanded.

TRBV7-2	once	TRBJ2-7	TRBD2	TGTGCCAGCAGCTTAACTAGCGGCTCCTACGAGCAGTACTTC	CASSLTSGSYEQYF
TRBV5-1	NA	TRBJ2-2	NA	TGCGCCAGCAGCGTCCCGGACTCGACCGGGGAGCTGTTTTTT	CASSVPDSTGELFF
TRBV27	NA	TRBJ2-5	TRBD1	TGTGCCAGCAGTTTATCGAGACAGGGGGGAGAGACCCAGTACTTC	CASSLSRQGGETQYF
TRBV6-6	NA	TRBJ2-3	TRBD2	TGTGCCGGCAATAGCGGGAGGCCCCCCACAGATACGCAGTATTTT	CAGNSGRPPTDTQYF
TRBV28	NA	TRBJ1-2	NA	TGTGCCAGCAGTTTTCCAAATAAGAATGGCTACACCTTC	CASSFPNKNGYTF
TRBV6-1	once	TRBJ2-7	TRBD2	TGTGCCAGCACCCAACCTAGCGGACGATACGAGCAGTACTTC	CASTQPSGRYEQYF
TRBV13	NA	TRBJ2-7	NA	TGTGCCAGCAGCTTAATGGGGATCTACGAGCAGTACTTC	CASSLMGIYEQYF
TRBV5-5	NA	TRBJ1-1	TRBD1	TGTGCCAGCAGCTGGACAGGGGGACTGGGAGCTTTCTTT	CASSWTGGLGAFF
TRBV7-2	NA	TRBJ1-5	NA	TGTGCCAGCAGCCCGCAGGGCGGTCAGCCCCAGCATTTT	CASSPQGGQPQHF
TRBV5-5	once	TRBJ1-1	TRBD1	TGTGCCAGCACCTCGGACAGGGTAATATTGGCTTTCTTT	CASTSDRVILAFF
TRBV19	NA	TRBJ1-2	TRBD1	TGTGCCAGTAACCGGGACAGAGCTAACTATGGCTACACCTTC	CASNRDRANYGYTF
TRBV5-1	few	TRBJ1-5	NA	TGCGCCAGCAGCGTCGAGGGGGTTAAGCCCCAGCATTTT	CASSVEGVKPQHF
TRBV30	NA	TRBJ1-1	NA	TGTGCCTGGCTCTTCGGAGAGGGTGAAGCTTTCTTT	CAWLFGEGEAFF
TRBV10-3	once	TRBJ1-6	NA	TGTGCCATCAGTGAGTCGAAGGGGACCTCCTATAATTCACCCCTCCACTTT	CAISESKGTSYNSPLHF
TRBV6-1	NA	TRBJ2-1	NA	TGTGCCAGCAGTGTACAGGGCCTCGTGGTCAATGAGCAGTTCTTC	CASSVQGLVVNEQFF
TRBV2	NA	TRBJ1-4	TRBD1	TGTGCCAGCACCAGACAGGGGGGAACTAATGAAAAACTGTTTTTT	CASTRQGGTNEKLFF
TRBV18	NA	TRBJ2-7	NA	TGTGCCAGCTCACCACTCCCCGATCTTTCCTACGAGCAGTACTTC	CASSPLPDLSYEQYF
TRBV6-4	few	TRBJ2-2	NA	TGTGCCAGCAGCGGGGCCCGCACCGGGGAGCTGTTTTTT	CASSGARTGELFF
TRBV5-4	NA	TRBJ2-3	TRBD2	TGTGCCAGCAGCTTCTCGGGACTAGCGGGGTACACAGATACGCAGTATTTT	CASSFSGLAGYTDTQYF
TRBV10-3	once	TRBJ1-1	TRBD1	TGTGCCACCGAGGGACAGATGAACACTGAAGCTTTCTTT	CATEGQMNTEAFF
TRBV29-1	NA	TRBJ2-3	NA	TGCAGCGTTAGGGGTGATAGCACAGATACGCAGTATTTT	CSVRGDSTDTQYF
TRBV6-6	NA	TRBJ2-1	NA	TGTGCCACCCTAAAAGGGACCTACAATGAGCAGTTCTTC	CATLKGTYNEQFF
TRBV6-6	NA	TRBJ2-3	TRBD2	TGTGCCAGCAGCAACGGACTAGCGGGAGAGGCAGATACGCAGTATTTT	CASSNGLAGEADTQYF
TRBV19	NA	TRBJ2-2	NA	TGTGCCAGTAGTATAGCCGGCGGGGGCGTCACCGGGGAGCTGTTTTTT	CASSIAGGGVTGELFF
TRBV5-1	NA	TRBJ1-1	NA	TGCGCCAGCAGCTTTTCCTCAGGGAACACTGAAGCTTTCTTT	CASSFSSGNTEAFF
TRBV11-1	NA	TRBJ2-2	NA	TGTGCCAGCAGCACAGGGGGAGGGGGCGATTTTCGGACCGGGGAGCTGTTTTTT	CASSTGGGGDFRTGELFF
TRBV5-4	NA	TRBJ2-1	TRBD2	TGTGCCAGCAGCTTGGGACTAGCGGCCAATGAGCAGTTCTTC	CASSLGLAANEQFF
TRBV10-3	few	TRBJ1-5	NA	TGTGCCATCAGTGAGGCAGGGCCAAGCAATCAGCCCCAGCATTTT	CAISEAGPSNQPQHF
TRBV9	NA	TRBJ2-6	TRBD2	TGTGCCAGCAGCTTTCAGACTAGCGGGATTCCTGGAGGTACCTCTGGGGCCAACGTCCTGACTTTC	CASSFQTSGIPGGTSGANVLTF
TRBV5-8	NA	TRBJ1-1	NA	TGTGCCAGCAGCTGGGGTTATGGCGGGAGGGACACTGAAGCTTTCTTT	CASSWGYGGRDTEAFF
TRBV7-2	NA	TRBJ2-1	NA	TGTGCCAGCAGCTTAGCCCTGCTAGTCGGTGAGCAGTTCTTC	CASSLALLVGEQFF
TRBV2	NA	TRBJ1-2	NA	TGTGCCAGCAGTCGGGTGGTCTACTATGGCTACACCTTC	CASSRVVYYGYTF
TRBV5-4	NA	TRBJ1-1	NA	TGTGCCAGCAGCTTCCCGGGGCGTGAGACTGAAGCTTTCTTT	CASSFPGRETEAFF
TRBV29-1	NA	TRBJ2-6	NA	TGCAGCGTTGAAGGTAGAGGGTCAGGGGCCAACGTCCTGACTTTC	CSVEGRGSGANVLTF
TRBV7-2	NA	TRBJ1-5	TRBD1	TGTGCCAGCAGCCTGCCGGGACAGGGAATTCAGCCCCAGCATTTT	CASSLPGQGIQPQHF
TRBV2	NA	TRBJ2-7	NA	TGTGCCAGCAGTGAACAATTGGGACCCCACTTC	CASSEQLGPHF
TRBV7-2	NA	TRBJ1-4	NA	TGTGCCAGCAGCCCGCGGAGGGAGGGTGAAAAACTGTTTTTT	CASSPRREGEKLFF
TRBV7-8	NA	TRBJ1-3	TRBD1	TGTGCCAGCAGCTTACGACAGGGGGCCTGGGGGAACTCTGGAAACACCATATATTTT	CASSLRQGAWGNSGNTIYF
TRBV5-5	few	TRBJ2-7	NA	TGTGCCAGCAGCCAGCAGCTTGGGTCTTCCTACGAGCAGTACTTC	CASSQQLGSSYEQYF
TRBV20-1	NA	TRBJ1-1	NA	TGCAGTGTGTCGATGAACACTGAAGCTTTCTTT	CSVSMNTEAFF
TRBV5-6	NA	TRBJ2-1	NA	TGTGCCAGCAGCTTCCAGTCTCTCAGGCAGTTCTTC	CASSFQSLRQFF
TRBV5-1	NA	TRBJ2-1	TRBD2	TGCGCCAGCAGCTTGCGGGGCGCGGGAGGGAACAATGAGCAGTTCTTC	CASSLRGAGGNNEQFF
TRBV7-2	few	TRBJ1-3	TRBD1	TGTGCCAGCAGCTCCAACAGGGGGTGGTCCGGAAACACCATATATTTT	CASSSNRGWSGNTIYF
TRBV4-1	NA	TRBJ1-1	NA	TGCGCCAGCAGCCTGGACTCAAAAGCTTTCTTT	CASSLDSKAFF
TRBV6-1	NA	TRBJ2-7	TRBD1	TGTGCCTTTCGCCGGACAGGGGCAACCTACGAGCAGTACTTC	CAFRRTGATYEQYF
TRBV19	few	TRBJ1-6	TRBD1	TGTGCCAGTAGTATTGGACAGGGTTATTCACCCCTCCACTTT	CASSIGQGYSPLHF